These T cell receptor beta chains were read from a single sample in a study of neurological immune-mediated disorders. Each CDR3 protein is one row after TCRdb ran MiXCR on the 5' RACE reads. The table shows 80,000 to 95,000 distinct CDR3 sequences, with 3% to 4% occurring only once. The specimen sequenced was PBMCs. These TCRs come from a woman aged 45-59 years with multiple sclerosis. Both conserved end residues are part of each CDR3. The D gene is left open where the match is weak. Clone size is not always given. Where it is, it says once, few, many or a class for expanded clones.

TRBV3-1,14,NA,TRBJ1-1,many,CASSLVGSGTEAFF,TGTGCCAGCAGCCTGGTGGGCTCGGGCACTGAAGCTTTCTTT
TRBV5-1,14,NA,TRBJ1-1,few,CASSHTGPNTEAFF,TGCGCCAGCAGCCATACGGGGCCTAACACTGAAGCTTTCTTT
TRBV25-1,11,NA,TRBJ2-5,many,CASSVKETQYF,TGTGCCAGCAGTGTTAAGGAGACCCAGTACTTC
TRBV11-2,16,TRBD2,TRBJ2-1,few,CASSLGVQRGGDEQFF,TGTGCCAGCAGCTTAGGCGTCCAGCGGGGGGGGGATGAGCAGTTCTTC
TRBV6-2/TRBV6-3,17,TRBD2,TRBJ2-2,many,CASSYPSGGLATGELFF,TGTGCCAGCAGTTACCCTAGCGGGGGGCTCGCCACCGGGGAGCTGTTTTTT
TRBV9,13,NA,TRBJ2-7,few,CASSPDRSKEQYF,TGTGCCAGCAGCCCTGACAGAAGCAAAGAGCAGTACTTC
TRBV7-2,14,NA,TRBJ2-3,many,CASSLVSSSDTQYF,TGTGCCAGCAGCTTAGTGTCTAGCTCAGATACGCAGTATTTT
TRBV5-6,16,NA,TRBJ2-7,few,CASSPKGGGSLREQYF,TGTGCCAGCAGCCCCAAAGGCGGGGGCTCCTTAAGGGAGCAGTACTTC
TRBV5-1,15,NA,TRBJ2-7,many,CASSLPSGNPYEQYF,TGCGCCAGCAGCTTGCCCTCCGGGAACCCCTACGAGCAGTACTTC
TRBV20-1,13,NA,TRBJ1-2,many,CSAPPVGLPKLTF,TGCAGTGCGCCTCCTGTTGGGCTCCCAAAACTCACCTTC
TRBV27,15,NA,TRBJ1-5,many,CASATGWRGDQPQHF,TGTGCCAGCGCCACTGGTTGGAGGGGCGATCAGCCCCAGCATTTT
TRBV11-2,16,NA,TRBJ1-3,few,CASSSSLGYSGNTIYF,TGTGCCAGCAGCTCTAGTTTGGGGTATTCTGGAAACACCATATATTTT
TRBV6-1,15,NA,TRBJ2-6,many,CASSEQNSGANVLTF,TGTGCCAGCAGCGAACAGAACTCTGGGGCCAACGTCCTGACTTTC
TRBV11-2,14,NA,TRBJ2-7,NA,CASSLVQGHYEQYF,TGTGCCAGCAGCTTAGTGCAGGGACACTACGAGCAGTACTTC
TRBV27,15,NA,TRBJ2-3,many,CASSQGMGVPDTQYF,TGTGCCAGCAGTCAGGGTATGGGGGTGCCAGATACGCAGTATTTT
TRBV29-1,13,NA,TRBJ1-1,many,CSVRGGANTEAFF,TGCAGCGTTAGGGGGGGCGCGAACACTGAAGCTTTCTTT
TRBV7-3,15,NA,TRBJ2-2,many,CASSLTGMNTGELFF,TGTGCCAGCAGCTTAACTGGGATGAACACCGGGGAGCTGTTTTTT
TRBV10-3,13,NA,TRBJ1-2,many,CAISESTPVGYTF,TGTGCCATCAGTGAGTCAACGCCCGTGGGCTACACCTTC
TRBV5-5,16,TRBD2,TRBJ2-2,many,CASSLTSGTNTGELFF,TGTGCCAGCAGCTTAACGAGCGGGACGAACACCGGGGAGCTGTTTTTT
TRBV20-1,15,TRBD1,TRBJ2-1,few,CSARKLGQPSAEQFF,TGCAGTGCTAGAAAGCTGGGACAGCCCTCGGCTGAGCAGTTCTTC
TRBV12-3/TRBV12-4,14,TRBD1,TRBJ1-2,few,CASSQGARDYGYTF,TGTGCCAGCAGTCAGGGGGCGCGCGACTATGGCTACACCTTC
TRBV20-1,12,TRBD1,TRBJ1-2,many,CSAVRGGDGYTF,TGCAGTGCTGTCAGGGGGGGGGATGGCTACACCTTC
TRBV15,12,NA,TRBJ2-5,many,CATSEGRETQYF,TGTGCCACCAGCGAGGGGAGGGAGACCCAGTACTTC
TRBV7-9,20,NA,TRBJ1-1,few,CASSLSIGMWGGSMNTEAFF,TGTGCCAGCAGCTTATCGATCGGAATGTGGGGGGGAAGCATGAACACTGAAGCTTTCTTT
TRBV7-2,15,NA,TRBJ2-2,NA,CASRSGGTQVRELFF,TGTGCCAGCAGATCCGGGGGGACACAGGTTAGGGAGCTGTTTTTT
TRBV12-3/TRBV12-4,17,TRBD1,TRBJ2-2,many,CASSPRSGTGNTGELFF,TGTGCCAGCAGCCCTCGGTCCGGGACAGGGAACACCGGGGAGCTGTTTTTT
TRBV7-2,12,NA,TRBJ1-2,many,CASSPISYGYTF,TGTGCCAGCAGCCCGATCAGCTATGGCTACACCTTC
TRBV2,14,NA,TRBJ2-1,many,CASMGASRDNEQFF,TGTGCCAGCATGGGGGCTAGTAGGGACAATGAGCAGTTCTTC